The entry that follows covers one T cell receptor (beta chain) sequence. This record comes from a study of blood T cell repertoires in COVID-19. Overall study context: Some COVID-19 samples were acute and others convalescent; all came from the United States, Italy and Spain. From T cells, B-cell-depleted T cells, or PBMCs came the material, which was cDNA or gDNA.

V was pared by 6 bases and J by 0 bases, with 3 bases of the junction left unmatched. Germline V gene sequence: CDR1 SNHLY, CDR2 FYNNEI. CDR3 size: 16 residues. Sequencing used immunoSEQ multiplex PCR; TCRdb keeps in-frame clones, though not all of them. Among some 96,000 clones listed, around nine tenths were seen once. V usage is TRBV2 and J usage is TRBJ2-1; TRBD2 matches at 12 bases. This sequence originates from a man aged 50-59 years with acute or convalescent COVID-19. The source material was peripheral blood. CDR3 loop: CASSATSGSSYNEQFF. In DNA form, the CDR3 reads TGTGCCAGCAGCGCGACTAGCGGGAGCTCCTACAATGAGCAGTTCTTC.